Listed below are T cell receptor beta chains from one sample, sequenced in a study of T cell responses to AZD1222 COVID-19 vaccine. Sequencing was performed with immunoSEQ multiplex PCR; in TCRdb, only in-frame clones are kept and a portion is missing. The data show roughly 120,000 clones, 70% to 90% seen once. The sample consisted of peripheral blood, taken on day 0 of AZD1222 vaccination. The receptors stem from an adult in good health. The CDR3 runs from the conserved cysteine through the conserved F or W. Fields, in order: clone size, D gene, J gene, V gene, CDR3 protein, CDR3 DNA. The D gene is left open where the match is weak. Clone size is given for some rows only: seen once, a few or many times, or a class if the clone is expanded.

-,-,TRBJ1-5,TRBV11-2,CASSLSGEQPQHF,TGTGCCAGCAGCTTAAGTGGGGAGCAGCCCCAGCATTTT
-,-,TRBJ1-1,TRBV5-1,CASNQHGTEAEAFF,TGCGCCAGCAACCAACACGGCACGGAGGCTGAAGCTTTCTTT
-,-,TRBJ2-3,TRBV5-1,CASGRYSYSDTQYF,TGCGCCAGCGGTAGGTACAGCTACTCAGATACGCAGTATTTT
-,TRBD1,TRBJ1-1,TRBV18,CASSPGQGAPNTEAFF,TGTGCCAGCTCCCCAGGACAGGGGGCTCCGAACACTGAAGCTTTCTTT
once,TRBD1,TRBJ2-3,TRBV4-2,CASSQRTGTDTQYF,TGTGCCAGCAGCCAGAGGACAGGTACAGATACGCAGTATTTT
once,-,TRBJ2-2,TRBV27,CASSLLGVNTGELFF,TGTGCCAGCAGTTTATTGGGGGTGAACACCGGGGAGCTGTTTTTT
-,-,TRBJ2-2,TRBV23-1,CASSQEYRDTGELFF,TGCGCCAGCAGTCAGGAGTACAGGGACACCGGGGAGCTGTTTTTT
-,-,TRBJ1-5,TRBV6-5,CASSVQRLGVPQHF,TGTGCCAGCAGCGTACAGCGCCTGGGTGTTCCCCAGCATTTT
once,TRBD2,TRBJ2-7,TRBV9,CASSVGTSGGAYEQYF,TGTGCCAGCAGCGTAGGAACAAGCGGGGGGGCATACGAGCAGTACTTC
-,-,TRBJ1-1,TRBV6-5,CASSLGTFTEAFF,TGTGCCAGCAGCCTTGGGACATTCACTGAAGCTTTCTTT
-,-,TRBJ2-1,TRBV15,CASQAGAVEQFF,TGTGCCTCCCAAGCCGGGGCGGTTGAGCAGTTCTTC
-,TRBD2,TRBJ2-1,TRBV3-1/TRBV3-2,CASSPPSGRSGEQFF,TGTGCCAGCAGCCCTCCCAGCGGGAGATCCGGTGAGCAGTTCTTC
-,-,TRBJ2-1,TRBV28,CASTPPDVGSSYNEQFF,TGTGCCAGCACCCCACCTGACGTAGGGAGCTCCTACAATGAGCAGTTCTTC
-,-,TRBJ1-1,TRBV5-1,CASSPQGTSTEAFF,TGCGCCAGCAGCCCGCAGGGGACGAGCACTGAAGCTTTCTTT
-,TRBD1,TRBJ1-2,TRBV7-9,CASSSGTGESYGYTF,TGTGCCAGCAGCTCGGGGACAGGAGAGTCCTATGGCTACACCTTC
-,TRBD2,TRBJ2-2,TRBV9,CASSVPTSGGDTGELFF,TGTGCCAGCAGCGTACCTACTAGCGGGGGAGATACCGGGGAGCTGTTTTTT
-,-,TRBJ2-7,TRBV10-2,CASSGRYEQYF,TGCGCCAGCAGTGGTAGATACGAGCAGTACTTC
-,-,TRBJ2-5,TRBV5-4,CASSLGRVLETQYF,TGTGCCAGCAGCTTGGGCAGGGTACTAGAGACCCAGTACTTC
-,-,TRBJ2-3,TRBV5-4,CASSFPGTVRDTQYF,TGTGCCAGCAGCTTTCCCGGGACTGTTCGAGATACGCAGTATTTT
-,-,TRBJ2-7,TRBV7-3,CASSLTPGNYEQYF,TGTGCCAGCAGCTTAACGCCAGGGAACTACGAGCAGTACTTC
-,-,TRBJ1-5,TRBV29-1,CSVAWSENQPQHF,TGCAGCGTTGCTTGGTCGGAGAATCAGCCCCAGCATTTT
-,-,TRBJ2-1,TRBV1,CTSSLDRGGTSGSDNEQFF,TGCACCAGCAGCCTTGATAGAGGGGGAACTAGCGGGAGTGACAATGAGCAGTTCTTC
-,-,TRBJ2-7,TRBV28,CASSFHYYEQYF,TGTGCCAGCAGTTTCCATTACTACGAGCAGTACTTC
-,-,TRBJ1-5,TRBV6-5,CASSYRVGNQPQHF,TGTGCCAGCAGCTACAGGGTCGGGAATCAGCCCCAGCATTTT